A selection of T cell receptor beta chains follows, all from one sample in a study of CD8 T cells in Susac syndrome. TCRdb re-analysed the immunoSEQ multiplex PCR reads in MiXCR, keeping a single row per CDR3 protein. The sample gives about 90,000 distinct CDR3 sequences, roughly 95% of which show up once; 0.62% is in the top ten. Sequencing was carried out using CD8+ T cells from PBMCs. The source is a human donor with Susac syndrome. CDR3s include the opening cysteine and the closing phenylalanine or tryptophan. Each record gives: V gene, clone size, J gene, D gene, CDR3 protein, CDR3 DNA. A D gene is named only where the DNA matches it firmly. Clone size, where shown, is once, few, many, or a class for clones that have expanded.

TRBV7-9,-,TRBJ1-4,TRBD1,CASSFESGQGARVDEKLFF,TGTGCCAGCAGCTTTGAAAGTGGACAGGGGGCACGTGTGGATGAAAAACTGTTTTTT
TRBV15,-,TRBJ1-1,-,CATSRTTGTEAFF,TGTGCCACCAGCAGAACGACGGGGACTGAAGCTTTCTTT
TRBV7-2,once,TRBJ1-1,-,CASSPEIAEAFF,TGTGCCAGCAGCCCCGAGATCGCTGAAGCTTTCTTT
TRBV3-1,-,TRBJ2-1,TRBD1,CASSQDQGQGQFF,TGTGCCAGCAGCCAAGATCAGGGACAGGGCCAGTTCTTC
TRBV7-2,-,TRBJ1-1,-,CASSLRRGSATEAFF,TGTGCCAGCAGCTTACGCAGGGGATCTGCCACTGAAGCTTTCTTT
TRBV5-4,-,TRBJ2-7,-,CASSWGQGSYEQYF,TGTGCCAGCAGCTGGGGGCAGGGTTCCTACGAGCAGTACTTC
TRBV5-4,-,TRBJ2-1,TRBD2,CASSLLAGTDNEQFF,TGTGCCAGCAGCTTACTAGCGGGGACCGACAATGAGCAGTTCTTC
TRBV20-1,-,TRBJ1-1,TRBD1,CSAQLGTELNTEAFF,TGCAGTGCCCAGCTTGGGACAGAATTGAACACTGAAGCTTTCTTT
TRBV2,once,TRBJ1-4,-,CASRPQGDYEKLFF,TGTGCCAGCAGGCCCCAAGGGGACTACGAAAAACTGTTTTTT
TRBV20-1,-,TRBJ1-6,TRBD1,CSARDGEAGGNSPLHF,TGCAGTGCTAGAGATGGTGAGGCAGGGGGCAATTCACCCCTCCACTTT
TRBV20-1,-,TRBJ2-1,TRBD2,CSAKRGSGGNEQFF,TGCAGTGCGAAGCGGGGGAGCGGAGGAAATGAGCAGTTCTTC
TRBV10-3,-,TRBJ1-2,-,CAILTGVRGYTF,TGTGCCATCCTAACGGGGGTCCGTGGCTACACCTTC
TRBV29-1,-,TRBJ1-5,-,CSVELAGIGNQPQHF,TGCAGCGTTGAGTTGGCAGGGATCGGCAATCAGCCCCAGCATTTT
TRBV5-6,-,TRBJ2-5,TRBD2,CASGGTSEETQYF,TGTGCCAGCGGCGGGACTAGCGAAGAGACCCAGTACTTC
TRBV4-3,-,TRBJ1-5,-,CASSQTTDSSNQPQHF,TGCGCCAGCAGCCAAACCACCGACTCTAGCAATCAGCCCCAGCATTTT
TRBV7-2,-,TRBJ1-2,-,CASSQTQGFVGYTF,TGTGCCAGCAGCCAGACCCAGGGGTTTGTTGGCTACACCTTC
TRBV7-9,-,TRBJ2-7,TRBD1,CASSPNRGPTYEQYF,TGTGCCAGCAGCCCAAACAGGGGGCCGACCTACGAGCAGTACTTC
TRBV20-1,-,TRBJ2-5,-,CSAFRDGQETQYF,TGCAGTGCTTTCCGGGACGGACAAGAGACCCAGTACTTC
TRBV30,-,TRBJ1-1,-,CAWTPLRDSMNTEAFF,TGTGCCTGGACACCACTAAGAGACAGCATGAACACTGAAGCTTTCTTT
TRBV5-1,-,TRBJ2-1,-,CASSSGAYSYNEQFF,TGCGCCAGCAGCTCGGGGGCTTACTCCTACAATGAGCAGTTCTTC
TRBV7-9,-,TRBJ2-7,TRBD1,CASSSFQGAGTEQYF,TGTGCCAGCAGTTCTTTTCAGGGGGCGGGCACCGAGCAGTACTTC
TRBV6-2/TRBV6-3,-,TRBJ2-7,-,CASSYMPVSYEQYF,TGTGCCAGCAGTTACATGCCGGTCTCCTACGAGCAGTACTTC
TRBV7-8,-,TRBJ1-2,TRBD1,CASSLGLLGQAHGYTF,TGTGCCAGCAGCTTAGGTCTCCTCGGACAGGCCCATGGCTACACCTTC
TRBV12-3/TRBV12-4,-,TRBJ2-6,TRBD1,CASSSGQGFAGANVLTF,TGTGCCAGCAGTTCGGGACAGGGGTTTGCTGGGGCCAACGTCCTGACTTTC
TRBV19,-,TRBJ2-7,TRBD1,CASSPGQASYEQYF,TGTGCCAGTAGTCCGGGACAGGCCTCCTACGAGCAGTACTTC
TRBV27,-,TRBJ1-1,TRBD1,CASTSGQMNTEAFF,TGTGCCAGCACCTCGGGACAGATGAACACTGAAGCTTTCTTT
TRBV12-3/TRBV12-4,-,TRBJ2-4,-,CASSSLRAKNIQYF,TGTGCCAGCAGTTCCCTGCGCGCCAAAAACATTCAGTACTTC
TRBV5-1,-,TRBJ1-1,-,CASSLGTTGSRHTEAFF,TGCGCCAGCAGCTTGGGGACTACAGGGAGCCGACACACTGAAGCTTTCTTT